This T cell receptor beta chain emerged from a study of CD8+ T cells in alopecia areata. The wider study: After 6 to 18 months of tofacitinib, follow-up continued 6 months off drug.

Deletions cut 10 bases from V and 6 bases from J, with 9 bases between. The germline gives CDR1 SGHAT, CDR2 FQNNGV. The CDR3 totals 10 residues. In its sample, this clone was seen once. Its antigen is not known. General study results and limits: Whether baseline CD8+ expansion is linked to response remains uncertain, given a single nonresponder.

TCR sequencing used cDNA made by reverse transcription of extracted RNA. Produced via immunoSEQ multiplex PCR; TCRdb's table is partial and in-frame only. The table has 170,000 or so clones, around 60% seen once. Treatment given: oral pan-JAK inhibitor, 5-10 mg twice daily. The sequenced sample was CD8+ T cells sorted from blood, obtained at week 24, from a patient treated with tofacitinib. The sequence came from a human donor with alopecia areata. V and J are TRBV11-2 and TRBJ1-1; perhaps TRBD1 as D (6 bases). The CDR3 DNA sequence: TGTGCCACGGGGGCCGCTGAAGCTTTCTTT. This sequence encodes CATGAAEAFF.